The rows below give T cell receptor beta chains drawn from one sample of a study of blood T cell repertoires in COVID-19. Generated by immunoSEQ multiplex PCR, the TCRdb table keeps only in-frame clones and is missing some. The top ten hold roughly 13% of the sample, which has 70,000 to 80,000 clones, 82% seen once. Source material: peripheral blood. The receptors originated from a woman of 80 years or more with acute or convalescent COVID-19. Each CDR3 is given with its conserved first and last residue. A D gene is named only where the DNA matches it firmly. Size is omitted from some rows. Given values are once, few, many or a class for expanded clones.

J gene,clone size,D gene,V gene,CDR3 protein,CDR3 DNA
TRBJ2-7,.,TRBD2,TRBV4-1,CASSQPRSGRAPFYEQYF,TGCGCCAGCAGCCAACCCCGTAGCGGGAGGGCCCCGTTCTACGAGCAGTACTTC
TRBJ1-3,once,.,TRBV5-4,CASSLPSLTGNTIYF,TGTGCCAGCAGCCTCCCGTCCCTAACGGGAAACACCATATATTTT
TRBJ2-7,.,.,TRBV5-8,CATRRQSYEQYF,TGTGCCACACGCCGACAGAGCTACGAGCAGTACTTC
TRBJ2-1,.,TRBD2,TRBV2,CASSGLAGENEQFF,TGTGCCAGCAGTGGCCTAGCGGGAGAAAATGAGCAGTTCTTC
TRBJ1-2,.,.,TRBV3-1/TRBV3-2,CASSPRQDSPGYTF,TGTGCCAGCAGCCCAAGACAGGACTCACCAGGCTACACCTTC
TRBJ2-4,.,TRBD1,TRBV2,CAGGVRQGVNIQYF,TGTGCCGGAGGGGTTCGACAGGGGGTAAACATTCAGTACTTC
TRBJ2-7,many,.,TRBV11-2,CASSRLYEQYF,TGTGCCAGCAGCCGACTTTACGAGCAGTACTTC
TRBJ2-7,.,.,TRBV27,CASSLWGGRWQYF,TGTGCCAGCAGTTTATGGGGGGGGCGGTGGCAGTACTTC
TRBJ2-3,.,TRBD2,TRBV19,CASSMGLAGGSADTQYF,TGTGCCAGTAGTATGGGACTAGCGGGAGGAAGTGCAGATACGCAGTATTTT
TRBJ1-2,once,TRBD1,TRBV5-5,CASSLEGQGNYGYTF,TGTGCCAGCAGCTTGGAGGGACAGGGTAACTATGGCTACACCTTC
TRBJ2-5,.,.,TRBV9,CASSGGLRGETQYF,TGTGCCAGCAGCGGGGGACTGCGGGGAGAGACCCAGTACTTC
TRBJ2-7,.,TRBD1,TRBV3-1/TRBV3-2,CASSSYRGMEQYF,TGTGCCAGCAGTTCGTACAGGGGGATGGAGCAGTACTTC
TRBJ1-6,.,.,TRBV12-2,CASRSKTPLHF,TGTGCAAGTCGCTCAAAAACACCCCTCCACTTT
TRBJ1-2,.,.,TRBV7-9,CASSLMQGSFYGYTF,TGTGCCAGCAGCTTAATGCAGGGATCATTCTATGGCTACACCTTC
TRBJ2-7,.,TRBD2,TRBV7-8,CASSLAASGRAYEQYF,TGTGCCAGCAGCTTAGCGGCTAGCGGGAGGGCATACGAGCAGTACTTC
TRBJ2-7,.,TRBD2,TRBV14,CASSLRRGGSGEQYF,TGTGCCAGCAGCCTACGGCGGGGCGGGAGTGGCGAGCAGTACTTC
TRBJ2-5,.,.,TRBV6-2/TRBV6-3,CASSYQGKQETQYF,TGTGCCAGCAGTTACCAGGGAAAACAAGAGACCCAGTACTTC
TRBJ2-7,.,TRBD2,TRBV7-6,CASSLASAGGSPYEQYF,TGTGCCAGCAGCTTAGCGTCGGCGGGAGGATCACCCTACGAGCAGTACTTC
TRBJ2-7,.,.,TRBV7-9,CASSSYGRGEQYF,TGTGCCAGCAGCTCCTATGGCAGGGGCGAGCAGTACTTC